These T cell receptor beta chains were read from a single sample in a study of blood T cell repertoires in COVID-19. TCRdb's table, derived via immunoSEQ multiplex PCR, lists solely in-frame clones and lacks some. The table includes hundreds of thousands of clones, nearly 85% detected once. The sample comprised peripheral blood. The source of these receptors is a woman under 40 with COVID-19, enrolled during active disease. The CDR3 runs from the conserved cysteine through the conserved F or W. The order of the fields is CDR3 protein, CDR3 DNA, J gene, V gene, clone size, D gene. A D gene is named only where the DNA matches it firmly. Rows give clone size only sometimes, using once, few, many, or a class for an expanded clone.

CDR3 protein: CASSRDSEETQYF; CDR3 DNA: TGTGCCAGCAGCCGCGACAGTGAAGAGACCCAGTACTTC; J gene: TRBJ2-5; V gene: TRBV11-1; clone size: few; D gene: -
CDR3 protein: CASSPRTGTRNNEQFF; CDR3 DNA: TGCGCCAGCAGCCCTAGGACCGGGACTAGAAACAATGAGCAGTTCTTC; J gene: TRBJ2-1; V gene: TRBV4-1; clone size: -; D gene: TRBD2
CDR3 protein: CASRGSSEYTDTQYF; CDR3 DNA: TGTGCCAGCAGAGGTTCTAGCGAATACACAGATACGCAGTATTTT; J gene: TRBJ2-3; V gene: TRBV6-6; clone size: -; D gene: -
CDR3 protein: CASSVVSSGDNEQFF; CDR3 DNA: TGTGCCAGCAGCGTAGTTAGTAGCGGGGACAATGAGCAGTTCTTC; J gene: TRBJ2-1; V gene: TRBV9; clone size: -; D gene: TRBD2
CDR3 protein: CASSSTGPGAAQHF; CDR3 DNA: TGCGCCAGCAGCTCGACAGGGCCCGGGGCGGCCCAGCATTTT; J gene: TRBJ1-5; V gene: TRBV5-1; clone size: -; D gene: TRBD1
CDR3 protein: CASRLDPLRRDTQYF; CDR3 DNA: TGTGCCAGTAGGTTGGATCCCCTAAGGAGAGATACGCAGTATTTT; J gene: TRBJ2-3; V gene: TRBV19; clone size: -; D gene: -
CDR3 protein: CASSPLPGLGMGQPQHF; CDR3 DNA: TGTGCCAGCTCACCACTACCGGGACTGGGAATGGGGCAGCCCCAGCATTTT; J gene: TRBJ1-5; V gene: TRBV18; clone size: -; D gene: -
CDR3 protein: CASSESSNQPQHF; CDR3 DNA: TGTGCCAGCAGTGAGAGTAGCAATCAGCCCCAGCATTTT; J gene: TRBJ1-5; V gene: TRBV28; clone size: -; D gene: -
CDR3 protein: CASSLYPGQGSGNTIYF; CDR3 DNA: TGTGCCAGCAGTCTCTATCCTGGACAGGGCTCTGGAAACACCATATATTTT; J gene: TRBJ1-3; V gene: TRBV28; clone size: -; D gene: TRBD1
CDR3 protein: CASKAGRPYRNTEAFF; CDR3 DNA: TGTGCCAGTAAGGCAGGGCGGCCATATCGGAACACTGAAGCTTTCTTT; J gene: TRBJ1-1; V gene: TRBV19; clone size: -; D gene: -
CDR3 protein: CASSYEGWDTEAFF; CDR3 DNA: TGTGCCAGCAGTTATGAGGGATGGGACACTGAAGCTTTCTTT; J gene: TRBJ1-1; V gene: TRBV6-2/TRBV6-3; clone size: -; D gene: -
CDR3 protein: CASSSMTLARETQYF; CDR3 DNA: TGTGCCAGCAGCTCCATGACACTAGCGCGAGAGACCCAGTACTTC; J gene: TRBJ2-5; V gene: TRBV13; clone size: -; D gene: TRBD2
CDR3 protein: CASRAGTGQRGYTF; CDR3 DNA: TGCGCCAGCAGGGCCGGGACAGGACAGCGTGGCTACACCTTC; J gene: TRBJ1-2; V gene: TRBV5-1; clone size: -; D gene: TRBD1
CDR3 protein: CASSLTSSRREDQYF; CDR3 DNA: TGTGCCAGCAGCCTAACGAGTTCACGCCGGGAAGATCAGTACTTC; J gene: TRBJ2-4; V gene: TRBV7-3; clone size: -; D gene: -
CDR3 protein: CASSQDQGGQVYNEQFF; CDR3 DNA: TGTGCCAGCAGCCAAGATCAAGGGGGACAGGTTTACAATGAGCAGTTCTTC; J gene: TRBJ2-1; V gene: TRBV4-2; clone size: many; D gene: TRBD1
CDR3 protein: CASSPLTGGFDEQYF; CDR3 DNA: TGTGCCAGCAGCCCGTTGACAGGGGGATTCGACGAGCAGTACTTC; J gene: TRBJ2-7; V gene: TRBV3-1/TRBV3-2; clone size: -; D gene: TRBD1
CDR3 protein: CASSLTTGYTDTQYF; CDR3 DNA: TGTGCCAGCAGCTTGACGACAGGGTACACAGATACGCAGTATTTT; J gene: TRBJ2-3; V gene: TRBV5-4; clone size: -; D gene: TRBD1
CDR3 protein: CASSWGSLTVTDTQYF; CDR3 DNA: TGCGCCAGCAGCTGGGGATCATTGACAGTCACAGATACGCAGTATTTT; J gene: TRBJ2-3; V gene: TRBV5-1; clone size: -; D gene: -
CDR3 protein: CASSLWDRGNGANVLTF; CDR3 DNA: TGCGCCAGCAGCTTGTGGGACAGGGGGAACGGGGCCAACGTCCTGACTTTC; J gene: TRBJ2-6; V gene: TRBV5-1; clone size: -; D gene: TRBD1
CDR3 protein: CAISESNGSNEQFF; CDR3 DNA: TGTGCCATCAGTGAGTCGAATGGTAGCAATGAGCAGTTCTTC; J gene: TRBJ2-1; V gene: TRBV10-3; clone size: -; D gene: -
CDR3 protein: CASSTIGGGNSPLHF; CDR3 DNA: TGTGCCAGCAGCACTATAGGGGGTGGTAATTCACCCCTCCACTTT; J gene: TRBJ1-6; V gene: TRBV6-2/TRBV6-3; clone size: few; D gene: -
CDR3 protein: CASSLGDSLDTQYF; CDR3 DNA: TGCGCCAGCAGCTTGGGTGATAGCTTGGATACGCAGTATTTT; J gene: TRBJ2-3; V gene: TRBV5-1; clone size: -; D gene: -
CDR3 protein: CASRRTHSTDTQYF; CDR3 DNA: TGTGCCAGCAGGCGCACGCATAGCACAGATACGCAGTATTTT; J gene: TRBJ2-3; V gene: TRBV5-6; clone size: once; D gene: -
CDR3 protein: CASSRKLFF; CDR3 DNA: TGTGCCAGCAGCAGAAAACTGTTTTTT; J gene: TRBJ1-4; V gene: TRBV25-1; clone size: -; D gene: -
CDR3 protein: CATWTGGIYGYTF; CDR3 DNA: TGCGCCACCTGGACAGGGGGCATCTATGGCTACACCTTC; J gene: TRBJ1-2; V gene: TRBV10-2; clone size: -; D gene: TRBD1
CDR3 protein: CASRSPDRVEQFF; CDR3 DNA: TGTGCCAGCAGAAGTCCGGACAGGGTCGAGCAGTTCTTC; J gene: TRBJ2-1; V gene: TRBV6-5; clone size: few; D gene: TRBD1
CDR3 protein: CASRKRQAIANYGYTF; CDR3 DNA: TGCGCCAGCAGGAAGAGACAGGCTATAGCTAACTATGGCTACACCTTC; J gene: TRBJ1-2; V gene: TRBV5-1; clone size: few; D gene: -
CDR3 protein: CASTIWREGGHGYTF; CDR3 DNA: TGTGCCAGCACTATATGGAGGGAAGGCGGGCATGGCTACACCTTC; J gene: TRBJ1-2; V gene: TRBV11-2; clone size: -; D gene: -
CDR3 protein: CASSFNRAGYTF; CDR3 DNA: TGTGCCAGCAGTTTTAACAGAGCCGGCTACACCTTC; J gene: TRBJ1-2; V gene: TRBV6-2/TRBV6-3; clone size: once; D gene: -
CDR3 protein: CASSLGLAGLSGANVLTF; CDR3 DNA: TGTGCCAGCAGCTTAGGGCTAGCGGGTCTCTCTGGGGCCAACGTCCTGACTTTC; J gene: TRBJ2-6; V gene: TRBV7-2; clone size: -; D gene: TRBD2
CDR3 protein: CAAARDRGTIGEKLFF; CDR3 DNA: TGTGCCGCCGCCCGGGACAGGGGGACGATAGGTGAAAAACTGTTTTTT; J gene: TRBJ1-4; V gene: TRBV28; clone size: -; D gene: TRBD1
CDR3 protein: CASSQGTGGAFF; CDR3 DNA: TGTGCCAGCAGCCAAGGAACAGGGGGGGCTTTCTTT; J gene: TRBJ1-1; V gene: TRBV14; clone size: -; D gene: TRBD1
CDR3 protein: CASSLKGAGGARFYNEQFF; CDR3 DNA: TGTGCCAGCAGTTTAAAGGGCGCCGGGGGGGCCCGATTCTACAATGAGCAGTTCTTC; J gene: TRBJ2-1; V gene: TRBV27; clone size: -; D gene: TRBD2
CDR3 protein: CASSLGPTSGVQYF; CDR3 DNA: TGTGCCAGCAGCTTAGGGCCGACCTCGGGTGTGCAGTACTTC; J gene: TRBJ2-7; V gene: TRBV7-2; clone size: -; D gene: -
CDR3 protein: CASSLGGEVTDTQYF; CDR3 DNA: TGTGCCAGCAGCTTGGGGGGGGAAGTCACAGATACGCAGTATTTT; J gene: TRBJ2-3; V gene: TRBV5-4; clone size: -; D gene: -
CDR3 protein: CASSSRDFTYEQYF; CDR3 DNA: TGTGCCAGCAGTTCCCGGGACTTCACCTACGAGCAGTACTTC; J gene: TRBJ2-7; V gene: TRBV6-5; clone size: -; D gene: -
CDR3 protein: CASSSSDSPNQPQHF; CDR3 DNA: TGTGCCAGCAGTTCCTCGGACAGTCCCAATCAGCCCCAGCATTTT; J gene: TRBJ1-5; V gene: TRBV6-5; clone size: -; D gene: -
CDR3 protein: CASSYPLQGADEQYF; CDR3 DNA: TGTGCCAGCAGTTACCCTCTACAGGGGGCGGACGAGCAGTACTTC; J gene: TRBJ2-7; V gene: TRBV6-2/TRBV6-3; clone size: -; D gene: TRBD1
CDR3 protein: CASTGSPSYEQYF; CDR3 DNA: TGTGCCAGCACCGGGTCTCCCTCCTACGAGCAGTACTTC; J gene: TRBJ2-7; V gene: TRBV9; clone size: -; D gene: -
CDR3 protein: CASRLLGLTYEQYF; CDR3 DNA: TGTGCCAGCAGATTACTGGGACTTACCTACGAGCAGTACTTC; J gene: TRBJ2-7; V gene: TRBV2; clone size: -; D gene: -